Sequencing of this T cell receptor beta chain was carried out in a study of blood T cell repertoires in COVID-19. Study at large: The study drew acute and convalescent COVID-19 samples from the United States, Italy and Spain. PBMCs, B-cell-depleted T cells, or T cells provided the cDNA or gDNA that made up the material.

Original handling: Using reference gene primer amplification, nucleated cell counts were estimated. Method: immunoSEQ multiplex PCR; TCRdb's copy keeps in-frame clones and lacks some. V and J calls and clone size are as listed in that table; D and trimming were resolved from the DNA. The data contain a few hundred thousand clones, 88% of them singletons. V was pared by 0 bases and J by 1 base, with 4 bases between. Looked up from germline, CDR1 is SGHDT and CDR2 is YYEEEE. The CDR3 extends over 13 amino acids. The sequence came from a man in his sixties who had recovered from COVID-19. The J gene is TRBJ1-1, the V gene TRBV5-6, with D uncertain. Material for sequencing was peripheral blood. Written as DNA, the CDR3 is TGTGCCAGCAGCTTGGCAGAGAACACTGAAGCTTTCTTT. It is translated as CASSLAENTEAFF.